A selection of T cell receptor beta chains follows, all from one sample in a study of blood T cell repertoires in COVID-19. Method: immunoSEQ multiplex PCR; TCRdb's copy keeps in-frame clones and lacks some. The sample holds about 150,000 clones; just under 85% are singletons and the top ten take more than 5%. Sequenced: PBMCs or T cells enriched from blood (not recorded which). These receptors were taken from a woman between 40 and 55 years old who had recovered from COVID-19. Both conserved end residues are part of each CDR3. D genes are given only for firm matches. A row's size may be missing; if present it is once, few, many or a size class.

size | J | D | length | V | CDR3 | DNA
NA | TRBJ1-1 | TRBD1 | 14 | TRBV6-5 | CASSPDRGRTEAFF | TGTGCCAGCAGCCCGGACAGGGGGCGGACTGAAGCTTTCTTT
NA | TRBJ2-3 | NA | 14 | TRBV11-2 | CASSLESSTDTQYF | TGTGCCAGCAGCTTAGAGAGCAGCACAGATACGCAGTATTTT
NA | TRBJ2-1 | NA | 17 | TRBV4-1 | CASSQASSGPEYNEQFF | TGCGCCAGCAGCCAAGCGTCCAGCGGACCAGAATACAATGAGCAGTTCTTC
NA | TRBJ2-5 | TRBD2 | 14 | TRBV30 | CAWSVAGGRETQYF | TGTGCCTGGAGTGTAGCGGGAGGGCGAGAGACCCAGTACTTC
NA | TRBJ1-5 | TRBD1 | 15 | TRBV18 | CASSETGGSQQPQHF | TGTGCCAGCTCGGAGACAGGGGGTTCACAACAGCCCCAGCATTTT
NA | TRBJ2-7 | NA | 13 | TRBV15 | CATSRDRGYEQYF | TGTGCCACCAGCAGAGATAGGGGTTACGAGCAGTACTTC
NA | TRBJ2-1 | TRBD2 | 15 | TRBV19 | CASSIVGLASNEQFF | TGTGCCAGTAGTATAGTAGGACTAGCGAGTAATGAGCAGTTCTTC
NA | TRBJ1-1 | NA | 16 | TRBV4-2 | CASSQLYEGLNTEAFF | TGTGCCAGCAGCCAATTATATGAGGGTCTGAACACTGAAGCTTTCTTT
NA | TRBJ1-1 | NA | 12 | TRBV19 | CASGEGYTEAFF | TGTGCCAGCGGGGAAGGGTACACTGAAGCTTTCTTT
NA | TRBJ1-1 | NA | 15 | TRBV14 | CASSHAGGMNTEAFF | TGTGCCAGCAGCCATGCGGGGGGCATGAACACTGAAGCTTTCTTT
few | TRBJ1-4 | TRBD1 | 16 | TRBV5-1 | CASSTNSGTGVEKLFF | TGCGCCAGCAGCACCAACTCCGGGACAGGGGTCGAAAAACTGTTTTTT
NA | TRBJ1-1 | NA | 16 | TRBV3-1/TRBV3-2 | CASSQEAGVMNTEAFF | TGTGCCAGCAGCCAAGAAGCAGGGGTAATGAACACTGAAGCTTTCTTT
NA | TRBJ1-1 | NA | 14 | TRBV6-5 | CASSPQGLNTEAFF | TGTGCCAGCAGTCCCCAGGGCCTGAACACTGAAGCTTTCTTT
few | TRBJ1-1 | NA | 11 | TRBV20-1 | CSVRRSAEAFF | TGCAGTGTCCGCAGGTCCGCTGAAGCTTTCTTT
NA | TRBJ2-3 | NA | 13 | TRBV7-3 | CASSLNSKDTQYF | TGTGCCAGCAGCCTAAATAGTAAGGATACGCAGTATTTT
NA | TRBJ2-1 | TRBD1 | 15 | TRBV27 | CASRTGTGSYNEQFF | TGTGCCAGCAGGACAGGGACGGGGTCCTACAATGAGCAGTTCTTC